These 25 T cell receptor beta chains share one sample of origin, sequenced in a study of lymphopenia after photon versus proton radiotherapy. Method: immunoSEQ multiplex PCR; TCRdb's copy keeps in-frame clones and lacks some. Of 75,000 to 95,000 clones in the sample, approximately 82% are singletons; the top ten hold roughly 1.4%. Source: peripheral blood, taken from a patient treated with proton-based radiotherapy. The source of these receptors is a man aged 60 to 75 with pancreatic cancer.

The V and J genes are TRBV18 and TRBJ2-7, with a possible D match to TRBD1 (5 bases). The CDR3 runs 13 residues. Germline V lookup: CDR1 KGHSH, CDR2 LQKENI. With 4 bases removed from V and 2 bases from J, the gap between germline ends came to 9 bases. The CDR3 bases are TGTGCCAGCTCACTCGCAGGGACCTACGAGCAGTACTTC. Protein product: CASSLAGTYEQYF.

The J gene is TRBJ1-5, the V gene TRBV5-1; D is uncertain. Germline CDR1 reads SGHRS; CDR2 reads YFSETQ. The V gene lost 9 bases and the J gene lost 7 bases, with 2 bases spanning the gap. The CDR3 totals 8 residues. CDR3 region: CATQPQHF. DNA of the CDR3: TGCGCCACCCAGCCCCAGCATTTT. Together with reference TRBV5-1 and TRBJ1-5, the CDR3 gives the full variable domain: KAGVTQTPRYLIKTRGQQVTLSCSPISGHRSVSWYQQTPGQGLQFLFEYFSETQRNKGNFPGRFSGRQFSNSRSEMNVSTLELGDSALYLCATQPQHFGDGTRLSIL.

The chain combines TRBV5-1 with TRBJ2-2; 8 bases are a match to TRBD2. The CDR3 spans 14 residues. The V gene end was trimmed by 6 bases and the J gene end by 4 bases; junction bases not matched to a gene: 5. CDR1 and CDR2 (germline): SGHRS, YFSETQ. The CDR3 region has the DNA TGCGCCAGCATTGCGGGAGGCTCCACCGGGGAGCTGTTTTTT. This gives the protein CASIAGGSTGELFF.

This chain joins TRBV7-8 and TRBJ1-5; D is possibly TRBD1 (6 bases). Trimming removed 4 bases from V and 4 bases from J, with 14 bases in between. CDR3 size: 15 residues. Germline lookup yields CDR1 SGHVS and CDR2 FQNEAQ. CDR3 in amino acids: CASSSGAQLNQPQHF. The CDR3 DNA reads TGTGCCAGCAGCTCGGGGGCACAGCTAAATCAGCCCCAGCATTTT.

Only one count was recorded for this clone. The V call is TRBV30, the J call TRBJ1-2, with a weak D call TRBD1 (6 bases). The CDR3 runs to 15 residues. The germline gives CDR1 GTSNPN, CDR2 SVGIG (reference sequence). V shed 3 bases and J shed 4 bases, with 18 bases lying between them. CDR3 DNA: TGTGCCTGGAGGGGTTCTGGCAGGGGCACCTATGGCTACACCTTC. Its protein is CAWRGSGRGTYGYTF.

The rearrangement uses TRBV6-6 and TRBJ2-7; 8 bases are shared with TRBD2. This CDR3 is built from 14 residues. Germline CDR1 and CDR2: MNHNY and SVGAGI (reference sequence). V shed 5 bases and J 3 bases; nucleotides not matched to a gene: 6. Here the CDR3 reads CASSRAGEGYEQYF. Written as DNA, the CDR3 is TGTGCCAGCAGTCGAGCGGGAGAGGGCTACGAGCAGTACTTC.

The chain has TRBV5-4 and TRBJ2-7, with 8 bases matching TRBD2. The germline V gene has CDR1 SGHNT and CDR2 YYREEE (reference sequence). After removal of 4 bases from V and 6 bases from J, the junction contained 9 bases not matched to a gene. The CDR3 length is 14 residues. The chain's CDR3 is CASSITGTRGEQYF. The CDR3 coding sequence is TGTGCCAGCAGCATCACCGGGACTAGGGGCGAGCAGTACTTC.

V usage is TRBV7-9 and J usage is TRBJ2-3, with D perhaps TRBD2 (6 bases). V lost 7 bases and J lost 0, with 20 bases in between. The CDR3 consists of 17 residues. Germline-derived CDR1 and CDR2 are SEHNR and FQNEAQ (reference sequence). The CDR3 here is CASTGGVASLSTDTQYF. CDR3 nucleotides: TGTGCCAGCACCGGAGGGGTGGCCAGCTTAAGCACAGATACGCAGTATTTT.

The chain is built from TRBV7-9 and TRBJ2-1, with D perhaps given as TRBD1 or TRBD2 (6 bases each). There are 16 residues in the CDR3. The germline V gene encodes CDR1 SEHNR and CDR2 FQNEAQ (reference sequence). V was pared by 5 bases and J by 6 bases, with 20 bases between. CDR3 in amino acids: CASSASRSGAGNEQFF. CDR3 nucleotides: TGTGCCAGCAGCGCCTCTAGATCGGGGGCAGGCAATGAGCAGTTCTTC.

This clone was counted a single time. This chain links TRBV11-2 with TRBJ1-4, with D hard to call. V was shortened by 2 bases and J by 5 bases, with 12 bases between the two germline ends. The CDR3 consists of 15 residues. Germline values: CDR1 SGHAT, CDR2 FQNNGV. The chain's CDR3 is CASSLTVGGNEKLFF. As DNA, the CDR3 is TGTGCCAGCAGCTTAACTGTTGGAGGGAATGAAAAACTGTTTTTT. Based on the CDR3 plus reference TRBV11-2 and TRBJ1-4, the full variable domain is EAGVAQSPRYKIIEKRQSVAFWCNPISGHATLYWYQQILGQGPKLLIQFQNNGVVDDSQLPKDRFSAERLKGVDSTLKIQPAKLEDSAVYLCASSLTVGGNEKLFFGSGTQLSVL.

V is TRBV18 and J is TRBJ1-1; a weak D match, TRBD1 (6 bases). V lost 4 bases to trimming and J lost 2 bases, with 11 bases between them. The CDR3 covers 14 residues. Germline V lookup: CDR1 KGHSH, CDR2 LQKENI. This CDR3 reads CASSRLQGNTEAFF. The DNA of the CDR3 is TGTGCCAGCTCACGGCTACAGGGAAACACTGAAGCTTTCTTT. The whole variable domain, filled in from reference TRBV18 and TRBJ1-1, reads NAGVMQNPRHLVRRRGQEARLRCSPMKGHSHVYWYRQLPEEGLKFMVYLQKENIIDESGMPKERFSAEFPKEGPSILRIQQVVRGDSAAYFCASSRLQGNTEAFFGQGTRLTVV.

The chain couples TRBV27 to TRBJ2-1; 8 bases agree with TRBD2. The CDR3 length is 15 residues. Germline values: CDR1 MNHEY, CDR2 SMNVEV (reference sequence). V trimming: 5 bases; J trimming: 6 bases; junction bases outside the gene matches: 9. This CDR3 reads CASSQVGRAPNEQFF. The CDR3 bases are TGTGCCAGCAGTCAGGTCGGGAGGGCCCCCAATGAGCAGTTCTTC.

The CDR3, as DNA: TGTGCCAGCAGCTTAGCTAATGAGCAGTTCTTC. Amino acids: CASSLANEQFF. V usage is TRBV11-1 and J usage is TRBJ2-1; no firm D call. CDR1 and CDR2 (germline): SGHAT, FQDESV (reference sequence). The CDR3 is 11 amino acids. V lost 0 bases to trimming and J lost 7 bases, with 1 base between them.

The chain joins TRBV11-3 to TRBJ2-3, with TRBD2 identical over 9 bases. Per germline, CDR1 SGHNT and CDR2 YENEEA. The CDR3 totals 16 residues. V gave up 5 bases and J gave up 1 base; unmatched junction bases: 7. As DNA, the CDR3 is TGTGCCAGCAGCCAACGTTTAGCGGGAGGCACAGATACGCAGTATTTT. It encodes CASSQRLAGGTDTQYF. Filled out from reference TRBV11-3 and TRBJ2-3, the complete variable domain reads EAGVVQSPRYKIIEKKQPVAFWCNPISGHNTLYWYLQNLGQGPELLIRYENEEAVDDSQLPKDRFSAERLKGVDSTLKIQPAELGDSAVYLCASSQRLAGGTDTQYFGPGTRLTVL.

The rearrangement uses TRBV11-1 and TRBJ2-7; 8 nucleotides line up with TRBD1. Germline V lookup: CDR1 SGHAT, CDR2 FQDESV (reference sequence). CDR3 length equals 19 residues. V gave up 5 bases and J gave up 4 bases; unmatched junction bases: 22. CDR3 residues: CASSLGSPTGGGDLYEQYF. DNA of the CDR3: TGTGCCAGCAGCCTTGGGAGTCCCACAGGGGGAGGAGACCTTTACGAGCAGTACTTC.

The rearrangement joins TRBV7-8 to TRBJ2-1, with D maybe TRBD1 (6 bases). There are 13 residues in the CDR3. Looked up from germline, CDR1 is SGHVS and CDR2 is FQNEAQ. Trimming left V 5 bases short and J 6 bases short, with 11 bases between. The CDR3 DNA follows: TGTGCCAGCAGCCCAAACAGGGTCAATGAGCAGTTCTTC. Protein product: CASSPNRVNEQFF.

The CDR3 coding sequence is TGTGCCAGCAGGGGAACTAGGAGGGAGAACACTGAAGCTTTCTTT. It codes for CASRGTRRENTEAFF. The chain employs TRBV6-1 and TRBJ1-1, with no clear D. The CDR3 extends over 15 amino acids. V lost 6 bases to trimming and J lost 1 base, with 15 bases between them. Germline V gene sequence: CDR1 MNHNS, CDR2 SASEGT.

As for this clone: The junction does not match germline at one end; this may be a read error. V is TRBV14 and J is TRBJ1-2; D is undetermined. This CDR3 has 13 amino acids. Germline-derived CDR1 and CDR2 are SGHDN and FVKESK. This chain's CDR3 is CASSQDLKDFISF. CDR3 DNA sequence: TGTGCCAGCAGCCAAGATTTAAAGGACTTTATCTCCTTC.

CDR3 sequence: CAWSSGGTDTQYF. The CDR3 DNA is TGTGCCTGGAGTAGCGGAGGCACAGATACGCAGTATTTT. The chain carries TRBV30 and TRBJ2-3; tentative D call: TRBD2 (5 bases). The V end lost 2 bases, the J end lost 1 base, and 7 bases lay between the germline ends. Germline values: CDR1 GTSNPN, CDR2 SVGIG (reference sequence). The CDR3 contains 13 residues.

Here the CDR3 reads CASSWENLSGANVLTF. The CDR3 DNA follows: TGTGCCAGCAGTTGGGAAAATCTCTCTGGGGCCAACGTCCTGACTTTC. This chain connects TRBV28 to TRBJ2-6; D remains unclear. This CDR3 contains 16 residues. V was clipped by 4 bases and J by 0 bases, with 10 bases between them. Germline V gene lookup returns CDR1 MDHEN and CDR2 SYDVKM.

This sequence joins TRBV19 and TRBJ1-5; possible D gene TRBD1, 5 bases. The germline V gene encodes CDR1 LNHDA and CDR2 SQIVND (reference sequence). V lost 3 bases and J 2 bases, leaving 14 bases between the germline ends. The CDR3 spans 16 residues. The DNA for the CDR3 is TGTGCCAGTAGTATGTGGGAGGGACGAGGCAATCAGCCCCAGCATTTT. This translates into CASSMWEGRGNQPQHF.

The sample holds one count of this clone. The chain links TRBV5-1 to TRBJ2-3; maybe TRBD1 (5 bases). Germline CDR1 is SGHRS and CDR2 is YFSETQ. The CDR3 covers 15 residues. The ends were cut back, 0 bases at V and 5 bases at J, with 13 bases in the middle. CDR3 protein: CASSLVVGAGDTQYF. For the CDR3, the DNA is TGCGCCAGCAGCTTGGTCGTAGGGGCCGGAGATACGCAGTATTTT.

V is TRBV18 and J is TRBJ2-6; no reliable D call. V gave up 2 bases and J gave up 1 base, with 9 bases separating them. The CDR3 extends over 16 amino acids. CDR1 is KGHSH, CDR2 LQKENI, per germline. CDR3 sequence reads: CASSPTGRSGANVLTF. The CDR3 DNA reads as TGTGCCAGCTCACCAACTGGACGGTCTGGGGCCAACGTCCTGACTTTC.

The rearrangement links TRBV6-1 to TRBJ2-7; 9 nucleotides align to TRBD1. The V gene end was trimmed by 7 bases and the J gene end by 5 bases; junction bases not matched to a gene: 9. CDR1 MNHNS and CDR2 SASEGT come from the germline V gene. This CDR3 spans 14 amino acids. The CDR3 DNA is TGTGCCAGCAACTGGGACAGGGCTTTCGACGAGCAGTACTTC. Amino acid sequence: CASNWDRAFDEQYF.

The V call is TRBV11-3, the J call TRBJ2-2, with D uncertain. Trimming pared 0 bases from V and 4 bases from J, leaving 3 bases between. CDR1 and CDR2 from the germline V gene are SGHNT and YENEEA. This CDR3 spans 13 amino acids. The chain's CDR3 is CASSLEVTGELFF. The CDR3 DNA is TGTGCCAGCAGCTTAGAGGTCACCGGGGAGCTGTTTTTT.